These 28 T cell receptor beta chains came from one sample sequenced in a study of T cell responses to AZD1222 COVID-19 vaccine. This table comes from immunoSEQ multiplex PCR, and its TCRdb copy is limited to in-frame clones, with some not included. The table shows 95,000 to 150,000 clones, with about 90% occurring only once. Material: peripheral blood, obtained on day 0 of AZD1222 vaccination. Every receptor here comes from an adult in good health.

V usage is TRBV27 and J usage is TRBJ2-1, with unresolved D. The germline V and J ends were trimmed by 0 bases and 7 bases, with 16 bases remaining between them. CDR1 is MNHEY and CDR2 is SMNVEV in the germline V gene (reference sequence). This CDR3 region has 16 residues. The CDR3, as DNA: TGTGCCAGCAGTTTATCGATGTACTTGGGGATAAATGAGCAGTTCTTC. Its translation is CASSLSMYLGINEQFF.

This chain's CDR3 is CASSLGWTESSYNSPLHF. In DNA form, the CDR3 reads TGCGCCAGCAGCCTAGGCTGGACCGAGAGCTCCTATAATTCACCCCTCCACTTT. The chain links TRBV5-1 to TRBJ1-6; D remains unclear. Germline V gives CDR1 SGHRS, CDR2 YFSETQ. V was shortened by 4 bases and J by 0 bases, with 17 bases between the two germline ends. CDR3 length: 18 residues.

This clone was counted between two and nine times. The V and J genes are TRBV9 and TRBJ2-5; D is perhaps TRBD2 (5 bases). Germline V gene lookup returns CDR1 SGDLS and CDR2 YYNGEE. The germline V and J ends were trimmed by 4 bases and 5 bases, with 18 bases remaining between them. This CDR3 is 15 amino acids long. This chain's CDR3 is CASSTHYTGGETQYF. The DNA for the CDR3 is TGTGCCAGCAGCACCCATTACACCGGCGGGGAGACCCAGTACTTC.

The CDR3 loop is CASSQDPGNTGELFF. The DNA of the CDR3 is TGCGCCAGCAGCCAAGACCCGGGGAACACCGGGGAGCTGTTTTTT. The chain couples TRBV4-3 to TRBJ2-2, with unresolved D. Germline V gene lookup returns CDR1 LGHNA and CDR2 YSLEER. The CDR3 is 15 residues long. V lost 0 bases to trimming and J lost 1 base, with 6 bases between them.

This chain links TRBV19 with TRBJ2-1; 14 nucleotides agree with TRBD2. V was pared by 8 bases and J by 4 bases, with 7 bases of the junction left unmatched. The CDR3 totals 16 residues. Germline assignment: CDR1 LNHDA and CDR2 SQIVND (reference sequence). CDR3 in amino acids: CASPTGTSGRYNEQFF. The CDR3 nucleotides are TGTGCCAGTCCTACAGGGACTAGCGGGAGATACAATGAGCAGTTCTTC.

The chain is built from TRBV7-9 and TRBJ2-7; D ambiguous. Between the trimmed V and J ends, which lost 5 bases and 2 bases, there was a span of 16 bases. Germline V gene data show CDR1 as SEHNR and CDR2 as FQNEAQ (reference sequence). The CDR3 contains 15 residues. The CDR3 DNA reads as TGTGCCAGCAGCCCCCTGGGGTTAGAGGCCTACGAGCAGTACTTC. Protein product: CASSPLGLEAYEQYF.

The chain couples TRBV28 to TRBJ2-1, with 7 nucleotides matching TRBD2. Germline CDR1 is MDHEN and CDR2 is SYDVKM. V dropped 2 bases and J dropped 4; count of bases not matched to a gene: 2. CDR3 length: 14 residues. In nucleotides, the CDR3 is TGTGCCAGCAGTTTAGCGGGGGTTTACAATGAGCAGTTCTTC. Protein product: CASSLAGVYNEQFF.

J is TRBJ1-1 and V is TRBV3-1 (or the pseudogene TRBV3-2); D call uncertain. Trimming took off 1 base at V and 2 bases at J, with 20 bases between the two ends. The CDR3 extends over 18 amino acids. Germline values: CDR1 LGHDT, CDR2 YNNKEL (reference sequence). CDR3 residues: CASSQVLPTGPCNTEAFF. CDR3 nucleotides: TGTGCCAGCAGCCAAGTGCTCCCCACCGGGCCCTGTAACACTGAAGCTTTCTTT.

The chain uses TRBV6-2 or TRBV6-3 and TRBJ1-5; 12 nucleotides line up with TRBD1. V shed 5 bases, J shed 0 bases, and the junction held 8 bases outside the gene matches. This CDR3 region has 18 residues. Per the germline V gene, CDR1 is MNHEY and CDR2 is SVGEGT. The CDR3 bases are TGTGCCAGCAGTGCCGGGACAGGGGGCCCGAATAGCAATCAGCCCCAGCATTTT. It codes for CASSAGTGGPNSNQPQHF.

The rearrangement links TRBV5-1 to TRBJ1-2, with 8 bases aligning to TRBD1. With V trimmed by 5 bases and J by 3 bases, 6 bases remained unmatched. Germline CDR1 reads SGHRS; CDR2 reads YFSETQ. This CDR3 spans 14 amino acids. The CDR3 region has the DNA TGCGCCAGCAGTGATGGACAGGGAGACTATGGCTACACCTTC. This translates into CASSDGQGDYGYTF.

The gene calls are TRBV6-5 and TRBJ1-1; maybe TRBD1 (6 bases). V was pared by 7 bases and J by 2 bases, with 11 bases between. This CDR3 comprises 13 residues. The V gene's germline CDR1 is MNHEY and CDR2 SVGAGI. Here the CDR3 DNA reads TGTGCCAGCAACGGACAGACTAACACTGAAGCTTTCTTT. This codes for CASNGQTNTEAFF.

V is TRBV5-6 and J is TRBJ2-7; D call uncertain. The CDR3 is 11 residues long. From germline, CDR1 is SGHDT and CDR2 YYEEEE. V shed 1 base and J shed 2 bases, with 1 base lying between them. The CDR3, as DNA: TGTGCCAGCAGCTTGACCTACGAGCAGTACTTC. This encodes CASSLTYEQYF.

The gene calls are TRBV4-1 and TRBJ2-7, with a possible D match to TRBD2 (6 bases). Trimming cost V 1 base and J 3 bases, with 13 bases left between them. This CDR3 is 15 amino acids long. Germline V lookup: CDR1 MGHRA, CDR2 YSYEKL. The CDR3 bases are TGCGCCAGCAGCCAAGGGGACTCGGGCCGCTACGAGCAGTACTTC. Amino acids: CASSQGDSGRYEQYF.

The V and J genes are TRBV30 and TRBJ1-3; D gene unclear. V was cut by 3 bases and J by 0 bases, with 9 bases left in between. Germline assignment: CDR1 GTSNPN and CDR2 SVGIG (reference sequence). The CDR3 loop spans 14 amino acids. CDR3 coding DNA: TGTGCCTGGAGCGACGGAAACTCTGGAAACACCATATATTTT. This codes for CAWSDGNSGNTIYF.

This clone was observed once. The chain uses TRBV6-2 or TRBV6-3 and TRBJ2-1; D is unresolved. This CDR3 is 15 amino acids long. V lost 2 bases and J 6 bases, leaving 14 bases between the germline ends. Germline V gene data show CDR1 as MNHEY and CDR2 as SVGEGT. The CDR3 loop is CASSYRRQPFNEQFF. The CDR3 bases are TGTGCCAGCAGTTACCGTCGCCAGCCCTTCAATGAGCAGTTCTTC.

This chain connects TRBV27 to TRBJ2-1; tentatively, D is TRBD2 (6 bases). V was clipped by 5 bases and J by 1 base, with 15 bases between them. CDR1 and CDR2 from the germline V gene are MNHEY and SMNVEV (reference sequence). This CDR3 is 16 amino acids long. CDR3 coding DNA: TGTGCCAGCAGTGCCCTCAGCGGGCTTTCCTACAATGAGCAGTTCTTC. As protein: CASSALSGLSYNEQFF.

The chain employs TRBV7-9 and TRBJ2-5, with TRBD1 matching 12 bases. Germline V gives CDR1 SEHNR, CDR2 FQNEAQ (reference sequence). The CDR3 contains 14 residues. V dropped 5 bases and J dropped 14; count of bases not matched to a gene: 12. CDR3 residues: CASSITGQGASIYF. CDR3 DNA sequence: TGTGCCAGCAGCATTACGGGACAGGGGGCGAGCATTTACTTC.

The gene calls are TRBV2 and TRBJ2-1; 13 positions match TRBD2. The germline CDR1 and CDR2 sequences are SNHLY and FYNNEI. This CDR3 is 18 amino acids long. CDR3 bases: TGTGCAATCCCCGACGGGACTAGCGGGATTCCCTCCTACAATGAGCAGTTCTTC. It yields the protein CAIPDGTSGIPSYNEQFF.

The chain recombines TRBV6-5 with TRBJ1-3; D call uncertain. Germline values: CDR1 MNHEY, CDR2 SVGAGI. The CDR3 loop spans 16 amino acids. Between the trimmed V and J ends, which lost 0 bases and 2 bases, there was a span of 11 bases. The CDR3 spells CASSYSRGFTGNTIYF. The CDR3 bases are TGTGCCAGCAGTTACTCCCGGGGTTTCACTGGAAACACCATATATTTT.

This chain connects TRBV10-1 to TRBJ2-7; D may be TRBD2 (6 bases). Germline V gene lookup returns CDR1 WNHNN and CDR2 SYGVQD (reference sequence). The V end lost 6 bases, the J end lost 0 bases, and 9 bases lay between the germline ends. The CDR3 length is 13 residues. CDR3: CASSPGASYEQYF. DNA of the CDR3: TGCGCCAGCAGCCCGGGAGCCTCCTACGAGCAGTACTTC.

V and J are TRBV19 and TRBJ1-5; maybe TRBD1 (5 bases). From germline, CDR1 is LNHDA and CDR2 SQIVND (reference sequence). The CDR3 is 17 residues long. V shed 5 bases and J shed 2 bases, with 19 bases lying between them. This CDR3 is CASSPIGTLVGNQPQHF. The CDR3 nucleotides read TGTGCCAGTAGTCCCATAGGGACGTTGGTCGGCAATCAGCCCCAGCATTTT.

The rearrangement joins TRBV6-5 to TRBJ2-7, with unresolved D. Germline CDR1 MNHEY, CDR2 SVGAGI. This CDR3 spans 10 amino acids. V was clipped by 6 bases and J by 10 bases, with 10 bases between them. The CDR3 DNA is TGTGCCAGCAGCCTGGGTCCCCAGTACTTC. This translates into CASSLGPQYF.

The chain couples TRBV24-1 to TRBJ2-1; D might be TRBD1 (5 bases). Deletions cut 1 base from V and 5 bases from J, with 5 bases between. This CDR3 comprises 13 residues. Germline V gives CDR1 KGHDR, CDR2 SFDVKD. The CDR3 DNA reads TGTGCCACCAGTGATTTAGGGGACAATGAGCAGTTCTTC. The encoded protein is CATSDLGDNEQFF.

This rearrangement joins TRBV7-8 to TRBJ1-2, with D perhaps TRBD1 (6 bases). Deletions cut 5 bases from V and 1 base from J, with 11 bases between. Germline V gene lookup returns CDR1 SGHVS and CDR2 FQNEAQ. The CDR3 runs 14 residues. Here the CDR3 reads CASSPGQLNYGYTF. The CDR3 nucleotides are TGTGCCAGCAGCCCAGGACAGCTTAACTATGGCTACACCTTC. The full variable domain, its missing parts supplied by reference TRBV7-8 and TRBJ1-2, is GAGVSQSPRYKVAKRGQDVALRCDPISGHVSLFWYQQALGQGPEFLTYFQNEAQLDKSGLPSDRFFAERPEGSVSTLKIQRTQQEDSAVYLCASSPGQLNYGYTFGSGTRLTVV.

The V call is TRBV6-2 or TRBV6-3, the J call TRBJ2-2, with D unclear. The germline V and J ends were trimmed by 2 bases and 2 bases, with 12 bases remaining between them. Germline CDR1 is MNHEY and CDR2 is SVGEGT. CDR3 length: 16 residues. CDR3 DNA sequence: TGTGCCAGCAGTTACGATGTACGGGTTAACACCGGGGAGCTGTTTTTT. This codes for CASSYDVRVNTGELFF.

CDR3 DNA: TGTGCCAGCAGTTACTCAATTACCGGGATTTCTGAAGCTTTCTTT. Its translation: CASSYSITGISEAFF. V usage is TRBV6-5 and J usage is TRBJ1-1, with D hard to call. V lost 0 bases to trimming and J lost 6 bases, with 14 bases between them. Germline CDR1 and CDR2: MNHEY and SVGAGI. The CDR3 totals 15 residues.

The sample holds one count of this clone. This rearrangement joins TRBV2 to TRBJ2-7, with a weak D call TRBD1 (6 bases). The CDR3 consists of 15 residues. Trimming removed 4 bases from V and 7 bases from J, with 20 bases in between. Germline V lookup: CDR1 SNHLY, CDR2 FYNNEI. The CDR3 spells CASSATGLPWGEQYF. The CDR3 DNA is TGTGCCAGCAGTGCGACAGGCCTACCATGGGGAGAGCAGTACTTC. The full variable domain, its missing parts supplied by reference TRBV2 and TRBJ2-7, is EPEVTQTPSHQVTQMGQEVILRCVPISNHLYFYWYRQILGQKVEFLVSFYNNEISEKSEIFDDQFSVERPDGSNFTLKIRSTKLEDSAMYFCASSATGLPWGEQYFGPGTRLTVT.

The genes are TRBV7-8 and TRBJ2-1; TRBD1 aligns across 8 bases. This CDR3 contains 15 residues. V trimming: 1 base; J trimming: 4 bases; junction bases outside the gene matches: 3. CDR1 SGHVS and CDR2 FQNEAQ come from the germline V gene. This chain's CDR3 is CASSLVQGVYNEQFF. The CDR3 DNA sequence: TGTGCCAGCAGCTTAGTACAGGGGGTTTACAATGAGCAGTTCTTC.